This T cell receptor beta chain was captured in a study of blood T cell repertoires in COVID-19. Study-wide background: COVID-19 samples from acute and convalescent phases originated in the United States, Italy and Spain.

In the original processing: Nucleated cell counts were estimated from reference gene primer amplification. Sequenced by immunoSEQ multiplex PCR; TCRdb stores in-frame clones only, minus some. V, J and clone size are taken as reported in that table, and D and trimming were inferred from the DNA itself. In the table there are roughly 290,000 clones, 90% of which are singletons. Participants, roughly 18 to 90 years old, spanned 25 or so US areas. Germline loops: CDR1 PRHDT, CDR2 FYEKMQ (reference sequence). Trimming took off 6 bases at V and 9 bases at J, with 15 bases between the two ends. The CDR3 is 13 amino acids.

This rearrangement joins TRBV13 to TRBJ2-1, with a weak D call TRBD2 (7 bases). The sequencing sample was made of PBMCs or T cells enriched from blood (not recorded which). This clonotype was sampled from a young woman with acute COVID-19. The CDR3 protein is CASSSTGRGEQFF. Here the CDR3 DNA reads TGTGCCAGCAGTTCTACAGGGAGGGGTGAGCAGTTCTTC. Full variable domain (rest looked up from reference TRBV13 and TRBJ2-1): AAGVIQSPRHLIKEKRETATLKCYPIPRHDTVYWYQQGPGQDPQFLISFYEKMQSDKGSIPDRFSAQQFSDYHSELNMSSLELGDSALYFCASSSTGRGEQFFGPGTRLTVL.